Described below is a single T cell receptor beta chain sequence and its context. Germline CDR1 reads SEHNR; CDR2 reads FQNEAQ (reference sequence). The CDR3 spans 16 residues. V trimming: 1 base; J trimming: 6 bases; junction bases outside the gene matches: 9. This entry is derived from a study of T cells after yellow fever vaccination. In TCRdb, the 5' RACE reads were re-called with MiXCR into one record per CDR3 protein. The top ten hold about 18% of the sample, which has 350,000 to 450,000 distinct CDR3 sequences, 18% seen once. The chain couples TRBV7-9 to TRBJ2-1; 7 bases are a match to TRBD1. The sequencing used PBMCs, collected before the yellow fever booster vaccination. This receptor was taken from a young man who received the YFV17D yellow fever vaccine. The CDR3 DNA is TGTGCCAGCAGCTTAGAGGGCAGGGGGTCCAGCAATGAGCAGTTCTTC. Translation gives CASSLEGRGSSNEQFF.